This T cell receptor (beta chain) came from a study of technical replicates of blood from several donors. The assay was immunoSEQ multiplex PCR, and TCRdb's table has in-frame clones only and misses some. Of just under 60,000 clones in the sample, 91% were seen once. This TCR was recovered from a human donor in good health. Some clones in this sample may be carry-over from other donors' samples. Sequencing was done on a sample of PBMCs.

The CDR3 coding sequence is TGTGCCAGCAGTACCTACAGGGAAACCAAAAACATTCAGTACTTC. Amino acids: CASSTYRETKNIQYF. J is TRBJ2-4 and V is TRBV27; D is possibly TRBD1 (6 bases). V lost 5 bases and J 2 bases, leaving 13 bases between the germline ends. This CDR3 spans 15 amino acids. Germline V gene sequence: CDR1 MNHEY, CDR2 SMNVEV (reference sequence).